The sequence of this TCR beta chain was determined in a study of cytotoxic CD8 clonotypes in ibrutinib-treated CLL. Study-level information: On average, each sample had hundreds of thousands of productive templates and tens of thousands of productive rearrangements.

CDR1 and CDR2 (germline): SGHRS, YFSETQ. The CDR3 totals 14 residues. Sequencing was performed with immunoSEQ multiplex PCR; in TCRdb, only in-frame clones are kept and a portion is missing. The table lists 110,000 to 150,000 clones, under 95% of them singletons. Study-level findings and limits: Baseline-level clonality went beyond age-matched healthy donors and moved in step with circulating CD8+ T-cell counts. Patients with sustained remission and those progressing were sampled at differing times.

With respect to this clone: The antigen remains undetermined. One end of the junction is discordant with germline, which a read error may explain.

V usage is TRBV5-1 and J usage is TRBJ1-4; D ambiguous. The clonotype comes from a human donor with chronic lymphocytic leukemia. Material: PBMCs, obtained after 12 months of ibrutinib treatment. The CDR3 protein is CASTLGNSNEKLFF. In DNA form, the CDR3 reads TGCGCCAGCACCTTGGGCAATTCTAATGAAAAACTGTTTTTT. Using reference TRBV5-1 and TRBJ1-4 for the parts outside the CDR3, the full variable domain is KAGVTQTPRYLIKTRGQQVTLSCSPISGHRSVSWYQQTPGQGLQFLFEYFSETQRNKGNFPGRFSGRQFSNSRSEMNVSTLELGDSALYLCASTLGNSNEKLFFGSGTQLSVL.